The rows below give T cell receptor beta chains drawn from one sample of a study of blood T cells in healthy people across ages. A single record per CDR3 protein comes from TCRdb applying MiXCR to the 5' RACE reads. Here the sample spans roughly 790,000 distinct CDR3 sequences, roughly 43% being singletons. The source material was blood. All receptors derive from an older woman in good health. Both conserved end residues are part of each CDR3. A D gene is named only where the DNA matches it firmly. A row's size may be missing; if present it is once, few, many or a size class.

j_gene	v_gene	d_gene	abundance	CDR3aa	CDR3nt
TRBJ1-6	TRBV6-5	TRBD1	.	CASTRDRGLSPLHF	TGTGCCAGCACCCGGGACAGGGGGCTTTCACCCCTCCACTTT
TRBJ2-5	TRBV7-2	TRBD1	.	CTSSLGLGTEQETQYF	TGTACCAGCAGCTTAGGACTGGGGACAGAACAAGAGACCCAGTACTTC
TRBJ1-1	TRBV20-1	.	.	CSALQDRNTEAFF	TGCAGTGCCCTTCAAGACAGGAACACTGAAGCTTTCTTT
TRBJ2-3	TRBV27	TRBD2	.	CASSIVAGGPADTQYF	TGTGCCAGCAGTATAGTAGCGGGAGGGCCGGCGGATACGCAGTATTTT
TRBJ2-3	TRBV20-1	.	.	CNARSEETQYF	TGCAATGCTAGGTCAGAGGAAACGCAGTATTTT
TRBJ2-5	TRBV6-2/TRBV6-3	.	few	CASSPTGETQYF	TGTGCCAGCAGTCCAACGGGGGAGACCCAGTACTTC
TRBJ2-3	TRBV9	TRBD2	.	CASSEDPSGGNTDTQYF	TGTGCCAGCAGCGAAGATCCTAGCGGGGGTAACACAGATACGCAGTATTTT
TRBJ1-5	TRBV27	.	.	CASSLYWGDQPQHF	TGTGCCAGCAGTCTCTATTGGGGTGATCAGCCCCAGCATTTT
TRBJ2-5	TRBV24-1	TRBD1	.	CATSDTTGGESQGTQYF	TGTGCCACCAGTGATACGACAGGGGGTGAGTCCCAAGGTACCCAGTACTTC
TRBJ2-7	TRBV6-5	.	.	CASRRNQGSGYEQYF	TGTGCCAGCAGACGTAATCAGGGAAGCGGGTACGAGCAGTACTTC
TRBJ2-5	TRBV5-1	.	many	CASSQQETQYF	TGTGCCAGCAGCCAACAAGAGACCCAGTACTTC